This T cell receptor beta chain was sequenced in a study of blood T cell repertoires in COVID-19. In the study overall: The samples span acute and convalescent COVID-19 from the United States, Italy and Spain.

Original analysis: Amplified reference gene primers provided the basis for estimating nucleated cell counts. Measured with immunoSEQ multiplex PCR; TCRdb has only the in-frame clones, and not every one. For V, J and clone size, that table is used; D and trimming come from the DNA. The sample has fewer than 75,000 clones; 88% are singletons. Germline V lookup: CDR1 SGHRS, CDR2 YFSETQ. The CDR3 loop spans 14 amino acids. Trimming stripped 2 bases from V and 1 base from J, with 9 bases between. The clonotype originates from a man aged 70-80 years with acute or convalescent COVID-19. Material for sequencing was peripheral blood. The rearrangement uses TRBV5-1 and TRBJ1-2; tentative D call: TRBD1 (5 bases). CDR3 bases: TGCGCCAGCAGCTTAAACCAGGGTAACTATGGCTACACCTTC. Translating it yields CASSLNQGNYGYTF.